This T cell receptor (beta chain) derives from a study of T-cell reconstitution after alpha-beta-depleted transplantation in children. Unique molecular identifiers were built into the TCRbeta library. TCRdb re-derived calls from the PCR reads in MiXCR, one entry per CDR3 protein. Of 600,000 to 700,000 distinct CDR3 sequences listed, roughly 17% are singletons. Looked up from germline, CDR1 is SGHTA and CDR2 is FQGNSA. The CDR3 length is 14 residues. V shed 9 bases, J shed 1 base, and the junction held 7 bases outside the gene matches. This clonotype has a count of ten or more. This sequence joins TRBV7-2 and TRBJ2-3, with 7 bases matching TRBD1. The source is a human donor who donated a stem cell graft to a child with acute myeloid leukemia. The sequenced sample was PBMCs from the stem cell graft donor, obtained from the stem cell graft. The CDR3 sequence is CASAAGQGTDTQYF. CDR3 coding DNA: TGTGCCAGTGCCGCCGGACAGGGCACAGATACGCAGTATTTT.